The rows below give T cell receptor beta chains drawn from one sample of a study of neurological immune-mediated disorders. TCRdb re-called the 5' RACE reads through MiXCR, storing one row per CDR3 protein. Of over 65,000 distinct CDR3 sequences detected, 9.4% appear once; the ten largest clones hold 1.7%. Source material: PBMCs. All receptors derive from a man in his fifties or sixties in good health. Both conserved end residues are trimmed from each CDR3.

J | length | V | CDR3
TRBJ1-5 | 12 | TRBV28 | ASRTGSGNQPQH
TRBJ2-6 | 11 | TRBV6-2/TRBV6-3 | ASRDTGANVLT
TRBJ2-7 | 11 | TRBV18 | ASSPVSSGEQY
TRBJ2-7 | 14 | TRBV6-2/TRBV6-3 | ASSYSGTSGTYEQY
TRBJ2-1 | 13 | TRBV4-3 | ASSQDWTVFNEQF
TRBJ2-7 | 13 | TRBV18 | ASSPTLGVTDEQY
TRBJ2-7 | 15 | TRBV10-3 | AISESVGAGAVYEQY
TRBJ2-3 | 15 | TRBV12-3/TRBV12-4 | ASSLRVRLTSTDTQY
TRBJ2-2 | 12 | TRBV5-1 | ASSLEVGPGELF
TRBJ1-1 | 11 | TRBV6-2/TRBV6-3 | ASSYVYSWVAF
TRBJ2-3 | 13 | TRBV20-1 | SASRLVAGTDTQY
TRBJ2-3 | 11 | TRBV12-3/TRBV12-4 | ASSPYSGDTQY
TRBJ2-3 | 13 | TRBV5-1 | ASSLSGGVTDTQY
TRBJ2-1 | 15 | TRBV5-1 | ASSLGRWAAPQQKQF
TRBJ2-2 | 12 | TRBV7-7 | ASSTDSNTGELF
TRBJ2-7 | 12 | TRBV6-1 | ASSEYGGGDEQY
TRBJ1-2 | 11 | TRBV7-3 | ASSSTGTNGYT
TRBJ2-6 | 13 | TRBV11-2 | ASSSTNSGANVLT
TRBJ1-2 | 12 | TRBV5-1 | ASSTISMAYGYT
TRBJ2-3 | 14 | TRBV5-1 | ASSLGRRRSTDTQY
TRBJ1-1 | 15 | TRBV20-1 | SARETGNPFMNTEAF
TRBJ1-2 | 12 | TRBV10-3 | TISDLGTRDGYT
TRBJ2-3 | 18 | TRBV5-1 | ASSLAPWASGRTSTDTHY
TRBJ2-1 | 14 | TRBV7-9 | ASSPPSGLSYNEQF